The 22 T cell receptor beta chains listed next were all sequenced from one sample in a study of blood T cells in healthy people across ages. Primed by a sample-barcoded 5' primer and a J-beta primer mix, a second PCR proceeded for about 6 to 11 cycles. TCRdb used MiXCR to reprocess the 5' RACE reads, holding one entry per CDR3 protein. The table includes 850,000 to 1,100,000 distinct CDR3 sequences, under 40% detected once. The sequenced material came from blood. The source is a man aged 18-30 years in good health.

This clonotype was seen more than once but under ten times. The chain carries TRBV20-1 and TRBJ2-3; TRBD2 matches at 8 bases. Germline values: CDR1 DFQATT, CDR2 SNEGSKA (reference sequence). This CDR3 has 16 residues. With 5 bases clipped from V and 0 bases from J, the junction kept 10 bases outside the gene matches. The CDR3 nucleotides are TGCAGTGCTCCTCCGGGGGGGCTTACTAGCACAGATACGCAGTATTTT. It translates to CSAPPGGLTSTDTQYF.

The chain joins TRBV11-1 to TRBJ1-1; 7 nucleotides line up with TRBD1. Germline assignment: CDR1 SGHAT and CDR2 FQDESV (reference sequence). The CDR3 has 14 amino acids. J was trimmed by 4 bases and V by 5 bases; bases with no gene match: 7. CDR3: CASSGLQGRTEAFF. The CDR3 nucleotides read TGTGCCAGCAGCGGTTTACAGGGGCGCACTGAAGCTTTCTTT.

The chain has TRBV6-1 and TRBJ1-5; D gene uncertain. Trimming shortened V by 2 bases and J by 5 bases, and 7 bases separated the two germline ends. This CDR3 comprises 13 residues. From germline, CDR1 is MNHNS and CDR2 SASEGT. CDR3 in DNA: TGTGCCAGCAGTGAAACACCCGATCAGCCCCAGCATTTT. This sequence encodes CASSETPDQPQHF.

This clonotype was observed a handful of times. V gene TRBV30 combines with J gene TRBJ2-7, with a weak D call TRBD1 (5 bases). CDR1 is GTSNPN, CDR2 SVGIG, per germline (reference sequence). V lost 2 bases to trimming and J lost 3 bases, with 8 bases between them. There are 12 residues in the CDR3. The CDR3 region has the DNA TGTGCCTGGAGTACAACAGGCTACGAGCAGTACTTC. Translated, it gives CAWSTTGYEQYF. The complete variable domain, with remaining parts taken from reference TRBV30 and TRBJ2-7, reads SQTIHQWPATLVQPVGSPLSLECTVEGTSNPNLYWYRQAAGRGLQLLFYSVGIGQISSEVPQNLSASRPQDRQFILSSKKLLLSDSGFYLCAWSTTGYEQYFGPGTRLTVT.

This clonotype was detected only a few times. The chain is built from TRBV20-1 and TRBJ2-3; the match to TRBD2 covers 9 bases. The ends lost 3 bases at V and 3 bases at J; junction bases unmatched: 4. Germline values: CDR1 DFQATT, CDR2 SNEGSKA (reference sequence). The CDR3 totals 14 residues. DNA for the CDR3: TGCAGTGCTAGGGGGGGACTAGCAACAGATACGCAGTATTTT. It encodes CSARGGLATDTQYF.

This clonotype has just a few counts. The J gene is TRBJ2-1, the V gene TRBV27; 8 bases map to TRBD1. CDR1 is MNHEY and CDR2 is SMNVEV in the germline V gene (reference sequence). The trim removed 4 bases at V and 1 base at J, leaving 9 bases unmatched. The CDR3 sequence is 17 residues long. CDR3: CASSSQATGGSYNEQFF. The CDR3 bases are TGTGCCAGCAGTTCTCAAGCCACAGGGGGGTCCTACAATGAGCAGTTCTTC.

This sequence joins TRBV4-1 and TRBJ2-4; TRBD2 is a possible D gene (6 bases). V was trimmed by 3 bases and J by 2 bases, leaving 17 bases between them. CDR3 length equals 17 residues. In germline, CDR1 is MGHRA, CDR2 YSYEKL. DNA for the CDR3: TGCGCCAGCAGCCAGCCAAACCGGGGGTACACCAAAAACATTCAGTACTTC. As protein: CASSQPNRGYTKNIQYF.

The chain is built from TRBV9 and TRBJ1-3, with D unclear. Looked up from germline, CDR1 is SGDLS and CDR2 is YYNGEE. This CDR3 has 13 amino acids. V was shortened by 3 bases and J by 4 bases, with 8 bases between the two germline ends. The CDR3 coding sequence is TGTGCCAGCAGCGCAGACGAAGGAAACACCATATATTTT. Protein sequence: CASSADEGNTIYF.

This chain links TRBV5-1 with TRBJ1-2; TRBD1 agrees at 8 bases. After removal of 4 bases from V and 8 bases from J, the junction contained 7 bases not matched to a gene. The length of the CDR3 is 13 residues. Per the germline V gene, CDR1 is SGHRS and CDR2 is YFSETQ. CDR3 in DNA: TGCGCCAGCAGCCCGGGACAGGATAGCGGCTACACCTTC. Protein product: CASSPGQDSGYTF.

The chain is built from TRBV13 and TRBJ2-1; D might be TRBD2 (6 bases). Germline CDR1 reads PRHDT; CDR2 reads FYEKMQ (reference sequence). This CDR3 region has 13 residues. V lost 4 bases and J 5 bases, leaving 9 bases between the germline ends. This chain's CDR3 is CASSSLAHNEQFF. CDR3 nucleotides: TGTGCCAGCAGCTCGCTAGCGCACAATGAGCAGTTCTTC.

Note on this clonotype: Being one base from a much bigger clone, this may be a read error. This chain connects TRBV12-3 or TRBV12-4 to TRBJ2-3; the D is unclear. This CDR3 region has 12 residues. The ends were cut back, 6 bases at V and 4 bases at J, with 8 bases in the middle. The CDR3 region is CASRFLSDTQYF. The CDR3 DNA is TGTGCCAGCAGATTCTTGTCAGATACGCAGTATTTT.

On this clonotype itself: In this CDR3 the conserved last residue, phenylalanine or tryptophan, is missing, so a read error is likely. The chain employs TRBV3-1 and TRBJ2-1, with D unclear. The CDR3 is made up of 16 amino acids. CDR1 is LGHDT, CDR2 YNNKEL, per germline (reference sequence). Trimming stripped 0 bases from V and 0 bases from J, with 9 bases between. CDR3 sequence reads: CASSQELKVSYNEQFL. CDR3 coding DNA: TGTGCCAGCAGCCAAGAGCTGAAAGTCTCCTACAATGAGCAGTTCCTC.

V and J are TRBV6-6 and TRBJ1-6; TRBD1 agrees at 7 bases. CDR1 and CDR2 (germline): MNHNY, SVGAGI (reference sequence). There are 13 residues in the CDR3. J gave up 4 bases and V 6 bases, and 0 bases lay outside the gene matches. DNA for the CDR3: TGTGCCAGCAGACAGGGGTATAATTCACCCCTCCACTTT. Amino acids: CASRQGYNSPLHF.

The chain has TRBV20-1 and TRBJ2-1; 11 bases are a match to TRBD2. The CDR3 contains 15 residues. The germline gives CDR1 DFQATT, CDR2 SNEGSKA (reference sequence). V lost 4 bases, J lost 3 bases, and 5 bases stayed unmatched. The DNA of the CDR3 is TGCAGTGCTAACCTTGGACTAGCGGGCTACAATGAGCAGTTCTTC. It translates to CSANLGLAGYNEQFF.

The chain is built from TRBV29-1 and TRBJ1-1; no reliable D call. The CDR3 has 12 residues. The germline CDR1 and CDR2 sequences are SQVTM and ANQGSEA. Between the trimmed V and J ends, which lost 5 bases and 0 bases, there was a span of 7 bases. The CDR3 nucleotides are TGCAGCGTTCATAGGATGAACACTGAAGCTTTCTTT. Its protein is CSVHRMNTEAFF.

V usage is TRBV6-5 and J usage is TRBJ1-1; D is unclear. V lost 6 bases to trimming and J lost 1 base, with 12 bases between them. Per the germline V gene, CDR1 is MNHEY and CDR2 is SVGAGI. The CDR3 covers 14 residues. CDR3 nucleotide sequence: TGTGCCAGCAGGACCCGAAGACAGAACACTGAAGCTTTCTTT. Translation gives CASRTRRQNTEAFF.

This clonotype occurred a few times. The genes are TRBV6-2 or TRBV6-3 and TRBJ2-1; the match to TRBD2 covers 7 bases. V trimming: 2 bases; J trimming: 7 bases; junction bases outside the gene matches: 11. Germline-derived CDR1 and CDR2 are MNHEY and SVGEGT. CDR3 length: 16 amino acids. CDR3 amino acids: CASSYRAGRVWNEQFF. CDR3 DNA: TGTGCCAGCAGTTACCGGGCAGGGAGGGTTTGGAATGAGCAGTTCTTC.

The rearrangement joins TRBV5-1 to TRBJ2-3; 7 nucleotides agree with TRBD1. Trimming at V came to 0 bases and at J to 4 bases, leaving 8 bases not matched to a gene. The germline V gene encodes CDR1 SGHRS and CDR2 YFSETQ. There are 16 residues in the CDR3. CDR3 amino acids: CASSLAVDRMADTQYF. The CDR3 DNA reads TGCGCCAGCAGCTTGGCCGTGGACAGGATGGCAGATACGCAGTATTTT.

Only a few counts were recorded for this clonotype. The rearrangement links TRBV20-1 to TRBJ1-4; D is perhaps TRBD1 (5 bases). V gave up 5 bases and J gave up 0 bases, with 16 bases separating them. This CDR3 comprises 16 residues. CDR1 DFQATT and CDR2 SNEGSKA come from the germline V gene (reference sequence). The CDR3 protein is CSAAQNWGATNEKLFF. CDR3 bases: TGCAGTGCTGCACAAAACTGGGGGGCAACTAATGAAAAACTGTTTTTT.

The chain employs TRBV5-1 and TRBJ2-7; D call uncertain. Germline loops: CDR1 SGHRS, CDR2 YFSETQ. The CDR3 sequence is 13 residues long. Trimming removed 2 bases at V and 2 bases at J, with 8 bases between. The CDR3 DNA sequence: TGCGCCAGCAGCTTAAGCCTGACCTACGAGCAGTACTTC. Translation: CASSLSLTYEQYF.

There are a few counts of this clonotype. The chain uses TRBV6-2 or TRBV6-3 and TRBJ2-4; D unclear. Germline CDR1 is MNHEY and CDR2 is SVGEGT. The V and J ends lost 1 base and 5 bases respectively, with 6 bases between them. The CDR3 is made up of 13 amino acids. This chain's CDR3 is CASSYFLQNIQYF. CDR3 nucleotides: TGTGCCAGCAGTTACTTCCTTCAAAACATTCAGTACTTC.

Turning to this clonotype: The junction differs from germline at one of its ends, possibly a read error. This sequence joins TRBV6-5 and TRBJ1-2; TRBD1 matches at 8 bases. The CDR3 totals 15 residues. Looked up from germline, CDR1 is MNHEY and CDR2 is SVGAGI. CDR3 loop: CANSYWDRSTYGYTF. The CDR3 DNA reads as TGTGCCAACAGTTACTGGGACAGGTCGACCTATGGCTACACCTTC.